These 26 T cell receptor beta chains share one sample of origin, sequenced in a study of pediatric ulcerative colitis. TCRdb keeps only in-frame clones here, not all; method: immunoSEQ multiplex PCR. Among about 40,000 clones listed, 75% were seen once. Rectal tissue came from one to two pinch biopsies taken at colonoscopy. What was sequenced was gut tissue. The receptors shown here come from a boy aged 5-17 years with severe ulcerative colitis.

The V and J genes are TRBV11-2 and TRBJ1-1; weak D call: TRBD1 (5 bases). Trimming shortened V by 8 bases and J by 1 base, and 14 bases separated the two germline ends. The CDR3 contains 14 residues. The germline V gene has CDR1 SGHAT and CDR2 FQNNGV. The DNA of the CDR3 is TGTGCCAGCGGCTGGGGAGGGGCGAACACTGAAGCTTTCTTT. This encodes CASGWGGANTEAFF.

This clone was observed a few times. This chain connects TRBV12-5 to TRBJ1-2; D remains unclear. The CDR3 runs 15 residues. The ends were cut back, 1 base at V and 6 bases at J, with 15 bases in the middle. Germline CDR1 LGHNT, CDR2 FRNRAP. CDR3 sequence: CASGLGLAHRDGYTF. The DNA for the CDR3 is TGTGCTAGTGGTTTGGGTCTAGCGCACAGAGATGGCTACACCTTC.

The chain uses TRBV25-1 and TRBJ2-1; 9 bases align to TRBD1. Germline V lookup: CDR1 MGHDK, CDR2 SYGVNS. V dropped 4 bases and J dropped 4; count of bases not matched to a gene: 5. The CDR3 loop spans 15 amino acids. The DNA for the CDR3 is TGTGCCAGCAGTGGATTACAGGGGGCGTACAATGAGCAGTTCTTC. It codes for CASSGLQGAYNEQFF.

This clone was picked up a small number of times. The CDR3 protein is CASRSLAGGGETQYF. The CDR3 bases are TGTGCCAGCAGGAGCCTAGCGGGGGGGGGAGAGACCCAGTACTTC. V gene TRBV28 combines with J gene TRBJ2-5; 12 bases match TRBD2. There are 15 residues in the CDR3. Trimming removed 6 bases from V and 4 bases from J; junction bases left unmatched: 6. Germline V gene sequence: CDR1 MDHEN, CDR2 SYDVKM. The full variable domain, rest sourced from reference TRBV28 and TRBJ2-5, is DVKVTQSSRYLVKRTGEKVFLECVQDMDHENMFWYRQDPGLGLRLIYFSYDVKMKEKGDIPEGYSVSREKKERFSLILESASTNQTSMYLCASRSLAGGGETQYFGPGTRLLVL.

The CDR3 coding sequence is TGTGCCAGCAGCAAAGGTGACGGGGGAAGCACAGATACGCAGTATTTT. Its protein is CASSKGDGGSTDTQYF. This chain joins TRBV21-1 and TRBJ2-3; the DNA was not used to check the table's D call, TRBD2. TRBV21-1 is termed a pseudogene. There are 16 residues in the CDR3.

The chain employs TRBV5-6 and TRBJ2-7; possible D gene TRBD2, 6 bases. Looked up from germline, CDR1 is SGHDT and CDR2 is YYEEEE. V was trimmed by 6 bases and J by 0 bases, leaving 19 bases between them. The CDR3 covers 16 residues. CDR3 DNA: TGTGCCAGCACCCCGGCCGGGGGATCCAGCTCCTACGAGCAGTACTTC. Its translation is CASTPAGGSSSYEQYF.

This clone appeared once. Written as DNA, the CDR3 is TGTGCCAGCAGTACCGCCGGGACAGGGGGCCCCGCGGACACCATATATTTT. Amino acids: CASSTAGTGGPADTIYF. The chain couples TRBV28 to TRBJ1-3; 12 bases agree with TRBD1. V was clipped by 5 bases and J by 8 bases; unmatched bases: 13. CDR3 length: 17 residues. Germline assignment: CDR1 MDHEN and CDR2 SYDVKM.

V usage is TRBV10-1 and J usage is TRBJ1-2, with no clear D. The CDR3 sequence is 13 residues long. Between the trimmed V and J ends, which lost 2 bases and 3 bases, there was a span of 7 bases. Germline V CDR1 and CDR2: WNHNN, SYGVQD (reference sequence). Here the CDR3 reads CASSEGLDYGYTF. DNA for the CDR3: TGCGCCAGCAGTGAGGGACTTGACTATGGCTACACCTTC.

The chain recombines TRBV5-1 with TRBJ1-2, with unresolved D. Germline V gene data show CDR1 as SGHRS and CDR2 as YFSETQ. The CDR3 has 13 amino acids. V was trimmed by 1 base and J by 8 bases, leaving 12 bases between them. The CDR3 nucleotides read TGCGCCAGCAGCTTGTGGCAGGATGGAGGCTACACCTTC. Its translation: CASSLWQDGGYTF.

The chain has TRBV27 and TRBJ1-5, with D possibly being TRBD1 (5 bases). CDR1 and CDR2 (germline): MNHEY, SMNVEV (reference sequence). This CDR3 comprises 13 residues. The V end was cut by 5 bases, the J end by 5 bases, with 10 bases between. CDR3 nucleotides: TGTGCCAGCAGTCGGGGGTCTGATCAGCCCCAGCATTTT. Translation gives CASSRGSDQPQHF.

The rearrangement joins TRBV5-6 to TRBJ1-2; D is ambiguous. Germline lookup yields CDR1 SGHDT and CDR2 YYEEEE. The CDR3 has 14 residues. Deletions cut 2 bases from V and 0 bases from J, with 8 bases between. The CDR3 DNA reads TGTGCCAGCAGCTTAACTGGGGCTAACTATGGCTACACCTTC. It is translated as CASSLTGANYGYTF.

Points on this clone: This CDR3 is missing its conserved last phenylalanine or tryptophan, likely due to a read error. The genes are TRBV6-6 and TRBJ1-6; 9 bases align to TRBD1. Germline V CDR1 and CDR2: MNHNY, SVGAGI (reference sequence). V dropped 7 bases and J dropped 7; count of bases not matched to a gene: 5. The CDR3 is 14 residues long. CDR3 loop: CASKIGTGNSPLHL. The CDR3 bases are TGTGCCAGCAAAATAGGGACAGGGAATTCACCCCTCCACCTT.

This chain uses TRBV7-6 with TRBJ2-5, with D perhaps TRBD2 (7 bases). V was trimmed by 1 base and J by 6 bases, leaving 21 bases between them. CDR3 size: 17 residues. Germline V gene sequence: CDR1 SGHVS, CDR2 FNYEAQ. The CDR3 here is CASSLEGGGASGQTQYF. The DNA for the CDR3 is TGTGCCAGCAGCTTAGAGGGTGGGGGCGCTAGCGGCCAGACCCAGTACTTC.

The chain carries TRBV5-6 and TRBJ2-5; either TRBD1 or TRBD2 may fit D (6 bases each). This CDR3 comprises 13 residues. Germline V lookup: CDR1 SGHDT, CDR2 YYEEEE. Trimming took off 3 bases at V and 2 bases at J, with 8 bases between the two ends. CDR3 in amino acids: CASSWRGQETQYF. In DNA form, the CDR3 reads TGTGCCAGCAGCTGGAGGGGGCAAGAGACCCAGTACTTC.

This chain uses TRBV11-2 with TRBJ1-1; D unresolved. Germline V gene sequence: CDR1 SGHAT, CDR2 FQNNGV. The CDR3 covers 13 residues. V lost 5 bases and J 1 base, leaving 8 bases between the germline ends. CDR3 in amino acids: CASSAGSNTEAFF. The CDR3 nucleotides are TGTGCCAGCAGCGCGGGCTCGAACACTGAAGCTTTCTTT.

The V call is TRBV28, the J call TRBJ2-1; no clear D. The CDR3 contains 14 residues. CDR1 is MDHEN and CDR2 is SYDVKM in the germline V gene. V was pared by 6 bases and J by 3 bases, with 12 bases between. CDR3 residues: CASRPLDLYNEQFF. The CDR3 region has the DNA TGTGCCAGCAGACCTCTGGATCTCTACAATGAGCAGTTCTTC.

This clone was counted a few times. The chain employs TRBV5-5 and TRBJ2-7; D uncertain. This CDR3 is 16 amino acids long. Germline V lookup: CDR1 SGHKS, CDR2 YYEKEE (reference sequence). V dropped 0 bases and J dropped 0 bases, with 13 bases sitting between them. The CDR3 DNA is TGTGCCAGCAGCTTGGGGGGTTGGTCGCGCTCCTACGAGCAGTACTTC. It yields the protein CASSLGGWSRSYEQYF.

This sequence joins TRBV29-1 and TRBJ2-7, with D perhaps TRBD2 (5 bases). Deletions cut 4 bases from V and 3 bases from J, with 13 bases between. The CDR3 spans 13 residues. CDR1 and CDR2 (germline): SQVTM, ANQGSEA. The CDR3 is CSVVTSGSYEQYF. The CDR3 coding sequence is TGCAGCGTTGTTACTAGTGGGAGCTACGAGCAGTACTTC.

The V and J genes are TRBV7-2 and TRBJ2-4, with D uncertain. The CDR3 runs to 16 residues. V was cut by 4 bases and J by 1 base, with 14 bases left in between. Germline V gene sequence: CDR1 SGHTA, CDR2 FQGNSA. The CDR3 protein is CASSSSIGGAKNIQYF. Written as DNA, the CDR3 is TGTGCCAGCAGCTCCTCGATCGGTGGGGCCAAAAACATTCAGTACTTC.

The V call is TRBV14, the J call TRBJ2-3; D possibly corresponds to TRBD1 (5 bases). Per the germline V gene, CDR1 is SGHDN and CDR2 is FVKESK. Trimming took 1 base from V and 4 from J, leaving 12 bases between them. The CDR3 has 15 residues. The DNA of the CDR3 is TGTGCCAGCAGCCAAGTGGGTCCAGGGTCAGATACGCAGTATTTT. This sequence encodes CASSQVGPGSDTQYF.

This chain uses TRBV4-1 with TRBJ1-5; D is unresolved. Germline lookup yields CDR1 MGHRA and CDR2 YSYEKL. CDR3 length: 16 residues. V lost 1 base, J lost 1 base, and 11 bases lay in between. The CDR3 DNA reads TGCGCCAGCAGCCAAGGTAGGGTAGCGAGCAATCAGCCCCAGCATTTT. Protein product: CASSQGRVASNQPQHF.

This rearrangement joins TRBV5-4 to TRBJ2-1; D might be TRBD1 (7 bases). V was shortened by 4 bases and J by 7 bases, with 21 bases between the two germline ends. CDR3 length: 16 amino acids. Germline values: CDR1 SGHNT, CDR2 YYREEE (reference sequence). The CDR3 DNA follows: TGTGCCAGCAGCCCCCGACTAGTGGGACAGAGTAATGAGCAGTTCTTC. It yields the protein CASSPRLVGQSNEQFF.

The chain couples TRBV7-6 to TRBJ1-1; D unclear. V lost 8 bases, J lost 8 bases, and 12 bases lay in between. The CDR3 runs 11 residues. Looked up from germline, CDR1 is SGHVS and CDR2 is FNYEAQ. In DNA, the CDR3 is TGTGCCAGCGGCAACAGCCAAGAAGCTTTCTTT. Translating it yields CASGNSQEAFF. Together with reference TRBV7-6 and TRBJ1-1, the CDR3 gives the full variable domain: GAGVSQSPRYKVTKRGQDVALRCDPISGHVSLYWYRQALGQGPEFLTYFNYEAQQDKSGLPNDRFSAERPEGSISTLTIQRTEQRDSAMYRCASGNSQEAFFGQGTRLTVV.

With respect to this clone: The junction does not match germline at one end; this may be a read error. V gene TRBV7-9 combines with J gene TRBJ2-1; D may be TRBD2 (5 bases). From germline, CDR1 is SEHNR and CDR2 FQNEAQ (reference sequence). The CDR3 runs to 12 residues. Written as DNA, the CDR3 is TGTGCCAGCAGCTTAGGGACTCAGAGGTTGCTCTTC. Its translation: CASSLGTQRLLF.

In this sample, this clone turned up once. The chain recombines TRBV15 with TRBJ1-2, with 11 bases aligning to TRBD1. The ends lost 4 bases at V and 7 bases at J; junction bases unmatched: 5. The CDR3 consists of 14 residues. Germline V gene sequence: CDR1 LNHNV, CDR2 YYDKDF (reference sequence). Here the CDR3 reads CATSTRTGGFGYTF. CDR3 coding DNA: TGTGCCACCAGCACCCGGACAGGGGGCTTTGGCTACACCTTC.

In DNA, the CDR3 is TGTGCCAGCACCCTGGACAGGGCGGCCTCCTACGAGCAGTACTTC. Translated, it gives CASTLDRAASYEQYF. This chain uses TRBV28 with TRBJ2-7, with 8 bases aligning to TRBD1. The CDR3 loop spans 15 amino acids. The ends lost 7 bases at V and 0 bases at J; junction bases unmatched: 8. From germline, CDR1 is MDHEN and CDR2 SYDVKM. The full variable domain, in which reference TRBV28 and TRBJ2-7 provide the parts outside the CDR3, is DVKVTQSSRYLVKRTGEKVFLECVQDMDHENMFWYRQDPGLGLRLIYFSYDVKMKEKGDIPEGYSVSREKKERFSLILESASTNQTSMYLCASTLDRAASYEQYFGPGTRLTVT.